What follows describes a single TCR beta chain. This record belongs to a study of T-cell reconstitution after alpha-beta-depleted transplantation in children. This CDR3 comprises 15 residues. The germline CDR1 and CDR2 sequences are SGHTA and FQGNSA. The ends lost 5 bases at V and 12 bases at J; junction bases unmatched: 16. Using unique molecular identifiers, the investigators prepared the TCRbeta library. MiXCR was run by TCRdb on the PCR reads, yielding one entry per CDR3 protein. The repertoire holds about 240,000 distinct CDR3 sequences, with roughly 25% as singletons. The sample was PBMCs, taken before TCRalphabeta/CD19-depleted stem cell transplant. The chain couples TRBV7-2 to TRBJ1-5, with 7 bases lining up with TRBD1. This receptor was identified in a girl aged 2-10 years with Fanconi anemia, due to receive a stem cell transplant. Here the CDR3 DNA reads TGTGCCAGCAGCCAAAATACCGTTAGACAGGGTCTCCAGCATTTT. Translating it yields CASSQNTVRQGLQHF.